A single TCR beta chain is shown here with its context. The data were taken from a study of a mutant IDH1 vaccine in newly diagnosed glioma. The wider study: Antecedent treatment encompassed radiotherapy, temozolomide, or their combination; the majority received both.

The protocol was immunoSEQ multiplex PCR, while the TCRdb copy is restricted to in-frame clones and leaves out a portion. This repertoire shows 70,000 or so clones, about 86% found once; its top ten account for approximately 4.5%. Germline loops: CDR1 GTSNPN, CDR2 SVGIG (reference sequence). This CDR3 contains 15 residues. V shed 0 bases and J shed 0 bases, with 11 bases lying between them. Stated time point: baseline, week 1 (first vaccination visit). As to treatment: pre-vaccination baseline after standard-of-care therapy. The TCR sequence derives from a woman aged 18-29 years with glioma. Some clones in this sample may be carry-over from other donors' samples. The sample was peripheral blood mononuclear cells (PBMCs), taken from a glioma patient treated with radiotherapy, temozolomide or both. The chain links TRBV30 to TRBJ1-2; D gene ambiguous. CDR3 nucleotide sequence: TGTGCCTGGAGTGTTGGAGCAGGATCTAACTATGGCTACACCTTC. Its protein product is CAWSVGAGSNYGYTF.